This T cell receptor beta chain emerged from a study of T cells in Graves' hyperthyroidism and ophthalmopathy. Germline assignment: CDR1 SNHLY and CDR2 FYNNEI. There are 12 residues in the CDR3. J lost 15 bases, V lost 5 bases, and 5 bases had no gene match. Amplification of TCR beta CDR3 regions used RNA as the template. TCR CDR3 underwent first-round RT-PCR with the HTBI primer set. A single record per CDR3 protein comes from TCRdb applying MiXCR to the multiplex PCR reads. Among hundreds of thousands of distinct CDR3 sequences listed, 15% were seen once. The chain links TRBV2 to TRBJ2-1; 12 nucleotides line up with TRBD2. This clonotype was sampled from a woman aged 55-69 years with Graves' ophthalmopathy. Sequencing was done on a sample of blood. The CDR3 DNA reads TGTGCCAGCAGTCAGACTAGCGGGAGACTGTTCTTC. Protein product: CASSQTSGRLFF.